This T cell receptor beta chain was identified during a study of cytomegalovirus exposure and HLA in healthy donors. PCR employed 60 Vbeta and 13 Jbeta primers. Measured with immunoSEQ multiplex PCR; TCRdb has only the in-frame clones, and not every one. The sample includes fewer than 150,000 clones, around 77% of them seen just once. V lost 2 bases and J lost 0, with 5 bases in between. The CDR3 is 14 residues long. CDR1 and CDR2 (germline): SGHVS, FQNEAQ. This clone was found once. The sequence came from a young man in good health. The sample taken for sequencing was PBMCs. V usage is TRBV7-8 and J usage is TRBJ1-5; D call uncertain. In nucleotides, the CDR3 is TGTGCCAGCAGCTTACAGATTAGCAATCAGCCCCAGCATTTT. Amino acid sequence: CASSLQISNQPQHF.